This is a list of T cell receptor beta chains from one sample in a study of T cell repertoires in cytomegalovirus infection. Via MiXCR, TCRdb re-called the reads, giving one row per CDR3 protein. The table shows over 250,000 distinct CDR3 sequences, with less than 25% occurring only once. For these receptors, no antigen is known. This material consisted of cultured PBMCs, taken from culture after CMV antigen stimulation. Receptors originate from a human donor in good health (CMV status not recorded). Some clones in this sample may be carry-over from other donors' samples. CDR3s include the opening cysteine and the closing phenylalanine or tryptophan. Each record gives: D gene, V gene, clone size, J gene, CDR3 DNA, CDR3 protein. D genes are given only for firm matches. Size tells how often a clone was seen (once, few, many) or the class of an expanded clone, and some rows leave it out.

d_call: .; v_call: TRBV2; clone_size: .; j_call: TRBJ2-2; cdr3_nt: TGTGCCAGCAGTGACCAGCCTCCAAACACCGGGGAGCTGTTTTTT; cdr3_aa: CASSDQPPNTGELFF
d_call: .; v_call: TRBV12-3/TRBV12-4; clone_size: .; j_call: TRBJ1-1; cdr3_nt: TGTGCCAGCAGTTTGATTGGCTTTGAAGCTTTCTTT; cdr3_aa: CASSLIGFEAFF
d_call: .; v_call: TRBV19; clone_size: .; j_call: TRBJ1-1; cdr3_nt: TGTGCCAGTAGTATGACAAAGAACACTGAAGCTTTCTTT; cdr3_aa: CASSMTKNTEAFF
d_call: .; v_call: TRBV4-3; clone_size: few; j_call: TRBJ1-5; cdr3_nt: TGCGCCAGCAGCCAAGATGGAAGCAATCAGCCCCAGCATTTT; cdr3_aa: CASSQDGSNQPQHF
d_call: .; v_call: TRBV20-1; clone_size: .; j_call: TRBJ2-1; cdr3_nt: TGCAGTGCTAGAGCCCTACTAAACGTTATTAATGAGCAGTTCTTC; cdr3_aa: CSARALLNVINEQFF
d_call: .; v_call: TRBV6-2/TRBV6-3; clone_size: .; j_call: TRBJ2-7; cdr3_nt: TGTGCCAGCAGTAACCATGGACAGCTATACTACTTC; cdr3_aa: CASSNHGQLYYF
d_call: .; v_call: TRBV7-9; clone_size: many; j_call: TRBJ1-6; cdr3_nt: TGTGCCAGCAGCGCCTCCAGGAGCTCCTATAATTCACCCCTCCACTTT; cdr3_aa: CASSASRSSYNSPLHF
d_call: .; v_call: TRBV7-2; clone_size: many; j_call: TRBJ2-3; cdr3_nt: TGTGCCAGCAGCTTTCTTTATACGCAGTATTTT; cdr3_aa: CASSFLYTQYF
d_call: .; v_call: TRBV6-2/TRBV6-3; clone_size: .; j_call: TRBJ2-3; cdr3_nt: TGTGCCAGCAGTTTCTTCCGTGCCGACACAGATACGCAGTATTTT; cdr3_aa: CASSFFRADTDTQYF
d_call: TRBD2; v_call: TRBV7-2; clone_size: many; j_call: TRBJ2-1; cdr3_nt: TGTGCCAGCAGCTTAGTGCGGGGGTTAAGCAACAATGAGCAGTTCTTC; cdr3_aa: CASSLVRGLSNNEQFF
d_call: .; v_call: TRBV12-3/TRBV12-4; clone_size: .; j_call: TRBJ2-2; cdr3_nt: TGTGCCAGCAGCCGAGGACTCCAACAGCGCACCGGGGAGCTGTTTTTT; cdr3_aa: CASSRGLQQRTGELFF
d_call: .; v_call: TRBV12-3/TRBV12-4; clone_size: many; j_call: TRBJ2-5; cdr3_nt: TGTGCCAGCAGTTTATGGGGGGTAGGTGAGACCCAGTACTTC; cdr3_aa: CASSLWGVGETQYF
d_call: TRBD2; v_call: TRBV27; clone_size: few; j_call: TRBJ2-1; cdr3_nt: TGTGCCAGCAGTTTATCGGCGACTAGCGTATACAATGAGCAGTTCTTC; cdr3_aa: CASSLSATSVYNEQFF
d_call: TRBD2; v_call: TRBV7-2; clone_size: many; j_call: TRBJ2-3; cdr3_nt: TGTGCCAGCAGCTTAGGACTAGCGGGAGGCACGACAGATACGCAGTATTTT; cdr3_aa: CASSLGLAGGTTDTQYF
d_call: .; v_call: TRBV30; clone_size: .; j_call: TRBJ2-2; cdr3_nt: TGTGCCTGGAGGAGGGGAAGTTCTGGGGAGCTGTTTTTT; cdr3_aa: CAWRRGSSGELFF
d_call: .; v_call: TRBV11-3; clone_size: .; j_call: TRBJ2-3; cdr3_nt: TGTGCCAGCAGCTTAGGGGGCAAAACCGGAGATACGCAGTATTTT; cdr3_aa: CASSLGGKTGDTQYF
d_call: TRBD1; v_call: TRBV7-8; clone_size: few; j_call: TRBJ1-2; cdr3_nt: TGTGCCAGCAGCTTAAGGAGGGGGCGGGGTGGCTACACCTTC; cdr3_aa: CASSLRRGRGGYTF
d_call: .; v_call: TRBV11-2; clone_size: many; j_call: TRBJ1-1; cdr3_nt: TGTGCCAGCAGCTGGGGCGTGGGGGGAACTGAAGCTTTCTTT; cdr3_aa: CASSWGVGGTEAFF
d_call: TRBD1; v_call: TRBV2; clone_size: few; j_call: TRBJ2-5; cdr3_nt: TGTGCCAGCCTTGGGACAGAGTACCAAGAGACCCAGTACTTC; cdr3_aa: CASLGTEYQETQYF
d_call: .; v_call: TRBV28; clone_size: few; j_call: TRBJ2-1; cdr3_nt: TGTGCCAGCAGGGGGGGAGGTCGGAATAATGAGCAGTTCTTC; cdr3_aa: CASRGGGRNNEQFF
d_call: TRBD1; v_call: TRBV9; clone_size: .; j_call: TRBJ1-2; cdr3_nt: TGTGCCAGCAGCGGATCCGGGACAGGGGCATTTGGCTACACCTTC; cdr3_aa: CASSGSGTGAFGYTF
d_call: .; v_call: TRBV6-2/TRBV6-3; clone_size: .; j_call: TRBJ2-3; cdr3_nt: TGTGCCAGCACCTCAGGGAATACGCAGTATTTT; cdr3_aa: CASTSGNTQYF